Listed here is a single T cell receptor (beta chain). This record belongs to a study of blood T cell repertoires in COVID-19. Study as a whole: T cells, B-cell-depleted T cells, or PBMCs supplied cDNA or gDNA.

Under the authors' procedure: Amplification with reference gene primers provided the estimates of nucleated cell counts. Repertoires were generated with immunoSEQ multiplex PCR, while TCRdb's copy carries only in-frame clones and drops some. The V and J calls and clone size are taken from that table; D and trimming were inferred from the DNA. The sample records some 100,000 clones, about 83% being singletons. The V gene end was trimmed by 0 bases and the J gene end by 6 bases; junction bases not matched to a gene: 12. Germline V gene sequence: CDR1 MGHRA, CDR2 YSYEKL. This CDR3 region has 17 residues.

V gene TRBV4-1 combines with J gene TRBJ2-3; 7 bases map to TRBD1. This receptor was identified in a man between 65 and 80 years old with acute or convalescent COVID-19. The sequencing sample was made of peripheral blood. CDR3 DNA: TGCGCCAGCAGCCAAGATCCTACCTCCACAGGGGATGATACGCAGTATTTT. This gives the protein CASSQDPTSTGDDTQYF.